What follows is one TCR beta chain and its context. These data belong to a study of blood T cell repertoires in COVID-19. This CDR3 has 13 residues. Germline lookup yields CDR1 GTSNPN and CDR2 SVGIG (reference sequence). V was shortened by 0 bases and J by 1 base, with 6 bases between the two germline ends. TCRdb's copy holds only in-frame clones and misses some; the assay was immunoSEQ multiplex PCR. Here the sample spans 100,000 to 150,000 clones, about 81% being singletons. The V and J genes are TRBV30 and TRBJ1-1; no definite D call. The sequenced sample was peripheral blood. The receptor comes from a man aged 30 to 39 with COVID-19, enrolled during active disease. DNA for the CDR3: TGTGCCTGGAGTGTACGGTGGAACACTGAAGCTTTCTTT. Translation: CAWSVRWNTEAFF. Looking up the rest from reference TRBV30 and TRBJ1-1 gives the full variable domain: SQTIHQWPATLVQPVGSPLSLECTVEGTSNPNLYWYRQAAGRGLQLLFYSVGIGQISSEVPQNLSASRPQDRQFILSSKKLLLSDSGFYLCAWSVRWNTEAFFGQGTRLTVV.